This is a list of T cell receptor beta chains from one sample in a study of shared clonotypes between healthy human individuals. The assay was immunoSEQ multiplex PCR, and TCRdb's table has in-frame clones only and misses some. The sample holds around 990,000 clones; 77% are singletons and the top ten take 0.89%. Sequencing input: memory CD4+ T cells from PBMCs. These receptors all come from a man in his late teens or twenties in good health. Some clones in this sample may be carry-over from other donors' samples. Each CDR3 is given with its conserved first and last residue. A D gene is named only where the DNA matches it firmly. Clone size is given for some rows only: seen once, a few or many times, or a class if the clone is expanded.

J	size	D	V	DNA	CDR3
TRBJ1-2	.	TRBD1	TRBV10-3	TGTGCCACCTCTCCGGGACAGATATATGGCTACACCTTC	CATSPGQIYGYTF
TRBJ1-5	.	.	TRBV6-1	TGTGCCAGCAGTGAACAGGACAATCAGCCCCAGCATTTT	CASSEQDNQPQHF
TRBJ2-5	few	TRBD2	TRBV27	TGTGCCAGCAGTTTTTTTGCGGGAGGCCTTCCGGAGCAGTACTTC	CASSFFAGGLPEQYF
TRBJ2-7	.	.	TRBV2	TGTGCCAGCAACTTAACCCCGGACCCTTTCCTGGGGTATAAGTACTTC	CASNLTPDPFLGYKYF
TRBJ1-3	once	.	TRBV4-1	TGCGCCAGCAGCCAAGATACAAGAAACACCATATATTTT	CASSQDTRNTIYF
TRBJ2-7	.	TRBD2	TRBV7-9	TGTGCCAGCAGCTTCAGACTAGCGGGATCTAACGAGCAGTACTTC	CASSFRLAGSNEQYF
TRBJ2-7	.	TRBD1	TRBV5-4	TGTGCCAGCAGCTTCTGGGACAGGGTCCACGAGCAGTACTTC	CASSFWDRVHEQYF
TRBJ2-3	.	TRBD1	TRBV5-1	TGCGCCAGCAGCCGGGGACAGGGGAGCACAGATACGCAGTATTTT	CASSRGQGSTDTQYF
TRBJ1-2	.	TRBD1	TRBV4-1	TGCGCCAGCAGCAACGAAGGTCCAGGGGGAAGGGGTCGGGGCTACACCTTC	CASSNEGPGGRGRGYTF
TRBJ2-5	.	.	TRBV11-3	TGTGCCAGCAGCTTAGGAAGTAGAGTACAGGGAAGAGAGACCCAGTACTTC	CASSLGSRVQGRETQYF
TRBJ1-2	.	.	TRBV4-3	TGCGCCAGCAGCCAAGATTCCGGGACCTATGGCTACACCTTC	CASSQDSGTYGYTF
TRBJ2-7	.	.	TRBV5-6	TGTGCCAGCAGCTTGGGGAAATCTTACGAGCAGTACTTC	CASSLGKSYEQYF
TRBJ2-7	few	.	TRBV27	TGTGCCAGCAGCCCAGGGGCAACGTTAGGGAGGGGACCGCAGTACTTC	CASSPGATLGRGPQYF
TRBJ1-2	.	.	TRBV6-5	TGTGCCAGCAGTTACTCGATGGGGGCTCGTCTCTATGGCTACACCTTC	CASSYSMGARLYGYTF
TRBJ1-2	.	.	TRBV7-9	TGTGCCAGCAGCTTATCAGGATTTTATGGCTACACCTTC	CASSLSGFYGYTF
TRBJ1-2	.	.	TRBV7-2	TGTGCCAGCAGCTTAAGGGAGGGCGGAGAATATGGCTACACCTTC	CASSLREGGEYGYTF
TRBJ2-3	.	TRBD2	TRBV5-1	TGCGCCAGCAAAAGACTAGCGGGAGTGGCAGATACGCAGTATTTT	CASKRLAGVADTQYF
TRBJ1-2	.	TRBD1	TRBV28	TGTGCCAGCAGTTTTAGGGGCAGGGGGCGTGGTGGCTACACCTTC	CASSFRGRGRGGYTF
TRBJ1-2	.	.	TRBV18	TGTGCCAGCTCAGAGACGGGAGGGGCTAACTATGGCTACACCTTC	CASSETGGANYGYTF
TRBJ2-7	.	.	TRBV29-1	TGCAGCTACGGCGTTGGGCAGGGGTGGAACGAGCAGTACTTC	CSYGVGQGWNEQYF
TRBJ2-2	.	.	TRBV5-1	TGCGCCAGCAGCTTCACGGAAGCCGGGGAGCTGTTTTTT	CASSFTEAGELFF
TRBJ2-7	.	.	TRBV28	TGTGCCAGCAGTTCCTTTTACTACGAGCAGTACTTC	CASSSFYYEQYF
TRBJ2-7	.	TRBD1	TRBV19	TGTGCCAGTAGTAGCACAGGGGCCTTCTACGAGCAGTACTTC	CASSSTGAFYEQYF
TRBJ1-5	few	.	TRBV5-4	TGTGCCAGCAGCTGGGACATCAATCAGCCCCAGCATTTT	CASSWDINQPQHF
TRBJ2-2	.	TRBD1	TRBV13	TGTGCCAGCAGCTCCCAGGACAGGACCGGCCCCGGGGAGCTGTTTTTT	CASSSQDRTGPGELFF
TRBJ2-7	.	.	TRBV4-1	TGCGCCAGCAGCCAGGGAGCGGTTTCCTCCTACGAGCAGTACTTC	CASSQGAVSSYEQYF
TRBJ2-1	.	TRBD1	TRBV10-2	TGCGCCAGTTCGGGACAGGGGTACAATGAGCAGTTCTTC	CASSGQGYNEQFF
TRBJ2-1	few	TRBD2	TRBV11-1	TGTGCCAGCAGCCTTCAGCGGGATGGCGAGCAGTTCTTC	CASSLQRDGEQFF
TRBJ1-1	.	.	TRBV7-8	TGTGCCAGCAGCTTAGTAGGTAGAAACACTGAAGCTTTCTTT	CASSLVGRNTEAFF
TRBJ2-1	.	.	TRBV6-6	TGTGCCAGCAGTTACACCGGGAAAAAGAATGAGCAGTTCTTC	CASSYTGKKNEQFF
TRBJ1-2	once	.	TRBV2	TGTGCCAGCAGTGGAACCGGGGCCTACTATGGCTACACCTTC	CASSGTGAYYGYTF
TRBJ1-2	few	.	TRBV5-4	TGTGCCAGCAGCTTGTCCAGGGAGAGGTCGTTTGGCTACACCTTC	CASSLSRERSFGYTF
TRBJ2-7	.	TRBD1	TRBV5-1	TGCGCCAGCAGCTCGGGACAGTTCCTCCTCTACGAGCAGTACTTC	CASSSGQFLLYEQYF
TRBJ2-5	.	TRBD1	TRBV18	TGTGCCAGCTCACCCGACAGGGGGTGGTACCAAGAGACCCAGTACTTC	CASSPDRGWYQETQYF
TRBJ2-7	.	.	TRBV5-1	TGCGCCAGCAGCCCCGATTACGAGCAGTACTTC	CASSPDYEQYF
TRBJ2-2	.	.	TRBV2	TGTGCCAGCACCCTAGGGGTGTATAACACCGGGGAGCTGTTTTTT	CASTLGVYNTGELFF